The clone carrying this T cell receptor beta chain has just a few counts. Its antigen is currently unknown. This CDR3 has 12 amino acids. Germline lookup yields CDR1 MNHNY and CDR2 SVGAGI (reference sequence). V was shortened by 8 bases and J by 5 bases, with 12 bases between the two germline ends. The sample is drawn from a study of tumor-infiltrating lymphocytes in localized non-small cell lung cancer. Study-wide background: Resected tumor was paired with non-adjacent uninvolved lung from the same patient.

The repertoire was sequenced with immunoSEQ multiplex PCR; TCRdb's copy has only in-frame clones and lacks some. The table has some 14,000 clones, 68% seen once. Points from the study as a whole: T-cell fraction did not differ between immunotypes IM1 and IM2. Higher tumor T cell infiltration than in uninvolved lung was supported by TCRbeta sequencing.

V is TRBV6-6 and J is TRBJ1-1; possible D gene TRBD1, 5 bases. Input material: lung tumor tissue. The source is a human donor with non-small cell lung cancer. In DNA form, the CDR3 reads TGTGCCAGCCAGGGTGGGGGAACTGAAGCTTTCTTT. The encoded protein is CASQGGGTEAFF.